This T cell receptor beta chain was retrieved from a study of blood T cell repertoires in COVID-19 (TCRdb year 2020). With respect to the entire study: The collaborator samples originated in the United States, Italy and Spain and spanned the acute and convalescent phases of COVID-19. Nearly every sample came with metadata listing a de-identified subject ID, COVID-19 status, age in years and sex. The repertoires were released in a freely available public database meant as a resource for research on the immune response to SARS-CoV-2. The material from the prospective study consisted of cDNA or gDNA derived from T cells, B-cell-depleted T cells, or PBMCs. The samples were drawn from the first 160 participants of the ongoing ImmuneRACE study and from 950 to 1,500 subjects provided by 6 global collaborators. Deeply sampled blood TCRbeta repertoires from subjects exposed to, actively infected with, or recovered from COVID-19 were included in the dataset. HLA class I and class II types, where available, came from metadata supplied by the sample provider rather than from assay-based typing. Paper-wide results and their limitations: Clinical and demographic metadata were provided uncurated, with the amount varying by source and participant.

Comments on this clone: The antigen it binds to is not known. The record has no base qualities; no much larger clone is one base away.

TCRbeta CDR3 regions were amplified from genomic DNA by means of the immunoSEQ Assay, a bias-controlled multiplex PCR. As for the original processing: The number of nucleated cells in each sample was estimated from the amplification of reference gene primers within the assay. To quantify the absolute abundance of each unique TCRbeta CDR3 rearrangement, sequence reads were collapsed and filtered. Productive Simpson clonality was computed per sample as the square root of Simpson's diversity index over productive rearrangements. In its TCRdb copy, this immuneACCESS table keeps in-frame sequences only and misses some clones. Where compared with another copy, unresolved V genes explain less than half of these, and the others have no known cause. V and J calls and clone size are given by that table; D and trimming were obtained from the DNA. The sample includes over 200,000 clones, with about nine tenths observed a single time. The top ten clones comprise 5% to 6.5% of the sample.

CDR1 SGHRS and CDR2 YFSETQ are derived from the germline V gene. Trimming removed 4 bases from V and 7 bases from J; the gene matches leave 5 bases unexplained. The CDR3 sequence holds 14 residues, the cysteine and phenylalanine included. Only the CDR3 part of the read is kept: 42 bases, read in frame from the first base. The collaborating institutions used their own protocols to collect whole blood in K2EDTA tubes. For TCRbeta analysis, collaborator samples were shipped as frozen whole blood, as isolated PBMCs, or as DNA extracted from either sample type. The sequence came from a man aged 80 or over with acute or convalescent COVID-19. Input material: peripheral blood. This chain joins TRBV5-1 to TRBJ1-6; 7 central nucleotides agree with TRBD1. This receptor carries the CDR3 CASSPGTANSPLHF. Here is the DNA: TGCGCCAGCAGCCCCGGGACAGCCAATTCACCCCTCCACTTT.